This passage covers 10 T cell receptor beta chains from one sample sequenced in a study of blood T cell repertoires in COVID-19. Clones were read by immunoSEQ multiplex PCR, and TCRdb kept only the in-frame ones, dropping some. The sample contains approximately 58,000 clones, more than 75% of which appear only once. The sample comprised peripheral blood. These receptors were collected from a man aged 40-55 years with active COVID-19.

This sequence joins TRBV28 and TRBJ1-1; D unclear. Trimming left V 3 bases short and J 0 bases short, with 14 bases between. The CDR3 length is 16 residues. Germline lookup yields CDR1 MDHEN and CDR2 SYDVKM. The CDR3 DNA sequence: TGTGCCAGCAGTTTCCATCCTACCATCCTGAACACTGAAGCTTTCTTT. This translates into CASSFHPTILNTEAFF.

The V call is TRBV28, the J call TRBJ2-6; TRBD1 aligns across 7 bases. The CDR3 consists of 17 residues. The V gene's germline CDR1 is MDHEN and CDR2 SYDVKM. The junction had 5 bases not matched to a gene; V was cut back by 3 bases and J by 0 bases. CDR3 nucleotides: TGTGCCAGCAGTTTGATCGGGGACAGCTCTGGGGCCAACGTCCTGACTTTC. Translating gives CASSLIGDSSGANVLTF.

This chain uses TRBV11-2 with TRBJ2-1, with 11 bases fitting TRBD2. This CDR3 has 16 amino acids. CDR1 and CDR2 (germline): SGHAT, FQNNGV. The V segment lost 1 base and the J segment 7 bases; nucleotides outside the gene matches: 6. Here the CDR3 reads CASSLVLAGGPNEQFF. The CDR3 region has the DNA TGTGCCAGCAGCTTAGTTCTAGCGGGAGGTCCTAATGAGCAGTTCTTC.

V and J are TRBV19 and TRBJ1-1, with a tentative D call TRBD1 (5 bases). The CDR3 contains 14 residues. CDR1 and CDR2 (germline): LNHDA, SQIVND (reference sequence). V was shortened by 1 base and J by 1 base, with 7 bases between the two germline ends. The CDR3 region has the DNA TGTGCCAGTAGTATAGCGGGGGGGAACACTGAAGCTTTCTTT. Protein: CASSIAGGNTEAFF.

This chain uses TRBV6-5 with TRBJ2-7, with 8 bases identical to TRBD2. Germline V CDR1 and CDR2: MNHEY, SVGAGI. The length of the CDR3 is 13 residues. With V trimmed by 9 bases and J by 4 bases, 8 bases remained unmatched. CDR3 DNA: TGTGCCAGTTCGATCCGGGAGGGTTACGAGCAGTACTTC. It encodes CASSIREGYEQYF.

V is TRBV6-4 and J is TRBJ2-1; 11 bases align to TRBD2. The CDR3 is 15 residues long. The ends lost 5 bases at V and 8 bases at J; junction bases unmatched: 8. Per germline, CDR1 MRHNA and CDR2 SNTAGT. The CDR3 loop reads CASSSRLAGRYEQFF. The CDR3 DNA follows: TGTGCCAGCAGTTCTCGACTAGCGGGAAGGTATGAGCAGTTCTTC.

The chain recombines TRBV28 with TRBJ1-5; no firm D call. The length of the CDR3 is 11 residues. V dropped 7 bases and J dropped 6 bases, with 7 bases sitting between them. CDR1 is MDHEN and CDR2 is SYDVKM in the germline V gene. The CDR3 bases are TGTGCCAGCACAGCGGGTCAGCCCCAGCATTTT. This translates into CASTAGQPQHF.

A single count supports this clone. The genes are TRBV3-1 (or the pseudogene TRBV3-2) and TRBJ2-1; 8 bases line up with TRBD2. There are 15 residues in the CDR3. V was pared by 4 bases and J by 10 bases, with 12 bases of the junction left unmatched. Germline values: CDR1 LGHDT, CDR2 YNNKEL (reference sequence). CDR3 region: CASSLSGRGTSEQFF. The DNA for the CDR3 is TGTGCCAGCAGCCTAAGCGGGAGAGGTACAAGCGAGCAGTTCTTC.

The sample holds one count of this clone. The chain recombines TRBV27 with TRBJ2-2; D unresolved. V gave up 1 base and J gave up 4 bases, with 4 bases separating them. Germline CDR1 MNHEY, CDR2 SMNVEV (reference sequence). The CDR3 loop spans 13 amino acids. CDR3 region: CASSLYTTGELFF. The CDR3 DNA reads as TGTGCCAGCAGTTTATACACCACCGGGGAGCTGTTTTTT.

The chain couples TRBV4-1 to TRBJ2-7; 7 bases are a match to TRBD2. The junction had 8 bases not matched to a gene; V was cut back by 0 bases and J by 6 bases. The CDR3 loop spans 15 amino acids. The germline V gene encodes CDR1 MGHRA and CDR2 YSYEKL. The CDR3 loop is CASSQDNGRLREQYF. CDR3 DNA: TGCGCCAGCAGCCAAGATAACGGGAGGCTCCGCGAGCAGTACTTC.